The rows below give T cell receptor beta chains drawn from one sample of a study of T cells in tuberculosis. Method: immunoSEQ multiplex PCR; TCRdb's copy keeps in-frame clones and lacks some. The data hold 50,000 or so clones, with 88% observed a single time. Sequencing was carried out using CD1b-GMM tetramer-negative cells sorted from PBMCs. These receptor sequences come from an adult woman with latent tuberculosis. Both conserved end residues are part of each CDR3. The order of the fields is J gene, CDR3 length, V gene, D gene, CDR3 DNA, CDR3 protein. A D gene is named only where the DNA matches it firmly.

TRBJ1-3 14 TRBV7-9 NA TGTGCCAGCAGCTTGGCGGGGGGTGGAAACACCATATATTTT CASSLAGGGNTIYF
TRBJ2-1 14 TRBV27 NA TGTGCCAGCAGTTTACAACTAGCCTTTGGTGAGCAGTTCTTC CASSLQLAFGEQFF
TRBJ2-5 16 TRBV10-3 TRBD2 TGTGCCATCAAGGGGACTAGCGGAGGCGAAGAAGAGACCCAGTACTTC CAIKGTSGGEEETQYF
TRBJ2-5 16 TRBV28 TRBD2 TGTGCCAGCAGTTTTAATCGGCTAGCGGGGACAGAGACCCAGTACTTC CASSFNRLAGTETQYF
TRBJ1-5 14 TRBV2 TRBD1 TGTGCCAGCAGCAGGGGGCCTCCCAATCAGCCCCAGCATTTT CASSRGPPNQPQHF
TRBJ2-3 17 TRBV10-3 TRBD2 TGTGCCATCAGTGAGGGAGGACTAGCGGGGATCACAGATACGCAGTATTTT CAISEGGLAGITDTQYF
TRBJ2-7 13 TRBV5-1 NA TGCGCCAGCAGCTTGGGACAGTCCTACGAGCAGTACTTC CASSLGQSYEQYF
TRBJ2-1 14 TRBV7-2 TRBD2 TGTGCCAGCAGCCGAGGGACTAGCGGGAGTGAGCAGTTCTTC CASSRGTSGSEQFF
TRBJ2-1 15 TRBV28 TRBD1 TGTGCCAGCAGTTTGGACAGGGCGTTCCTCGGTGAGCAGTTCTTC CASSLDRAFLGEQFF
TRBJ2-1 14 TRBV7-6 NA TGTGCCAGCAACCGGCGGGGGCTGAACGATGAGCAGTTCTTC CASNRRGLNDEQFF
TRBJ2-7 16 TRBV11-2 TRBD2 TGTGCCAGCAGCTTAGATGCTAGCGGGTCGTCCTACGAGCAGTACTTC CASSLDASGSSYEQYF
TRBJ2-7 14 TRBV27 TRBD2 TGTGCCAGCAGTTTGCGCGGGAGCCCCTACGAGCAGTACTTC CASSLRGSPYEQYF
TRBJ1-4 16 TRBV5-4 TRBD1 TGTGCCAGCAGCCTGGGACAGGGAGGCACTAATGAAAAACTGTTTTTT CASSLGQGGTNEKLFF